This TCR beta chain was identified in a study of cytomegalovirus exposure and HLA in healthy donors (dated by TCRdb to about 2017). For context, the study as a whole: According to a later analysis, the 120 or so validation repertoires were produced on the same platform as the approximately 610 repertoires of the first cohort. The aim of the study was to test whether cataloging public T cell receptors could identify signatures of past pathogen exposure. Along with the roughly 710-subject first cohort, a separate validation cohort of over a hundred different subjects was used. To predict cytomegalovirus infection status, the study brought together high-throughput TCR immunosequencing, statistical association of individual TCRs with disease status, and machine learning. On the study overall, not on this receptor specifically: In vitro tests confirmed that a few of the cytomegalovirus-associated TCR beta chains recognize cytomegalovirus antigens. In both the original and validation cohorts, the classifier was reported to diagnose cytomegalovirus status with high specificity and sensitivity. The authors suggested that the approach could potentially be generalized to other disease states and immunological phenotypes. Of the cluster scores, 85% to 95% were above 0 in a later analysis, which found that TCRs clustered in the first cohort also tended to co-occur in the 120 or so validation repertoires. Most TCR sequences were seen in very few donors, while some public TCRs were found in many individuals. A later analysis lacked HLA typing for the validation cohort, so it scored co-occurrence in that cohort across all 110 or so repertoires. The study listed approximately 150 TCR beta chains as associated with cytomegalovirus.

The donors were included in the validation cohort of roughly 120 subjects, a group kept apart from the roughly 730-subject first cohort. On this clone: Its antigen remains undetermined. No qualities accompany the bases; no much larger clone lies one base away.

To prepare the library, the immunoSEQ multiplex PCR assay was applied. On the authors' methods: A statistical classification framework was built for diagnosing cytomegalovirus status from the catalog of TCR beta chain sequences. The table was pulled from immuneACCESS by TCRdb, which kept in-frame rearrangements only. Such tables lose some clones; where checked, under half of the loss comes from unresolved V genes, and the rest has no known cause. For V, J and clone size, that table is used; D and trimming come from the DNA. Within this sample are approximately 230,000 clones, with more than 85% of them counted one time only. Around 12% of the sample rests with the top ten. The germline V gene sets CDR1 to SGHDT and CDR2 to YYEEEE. Trimming leaves V shorter by 5 bases and J shorter by 5 bases, with the junction holding 2 bases beyond the gene matches. Taken from cysteine to phenylalanine, the CDR3 has 12 residues. Just CDR3 DNA is preserved here, 36 bases in frame from base 1.

The receptor chain draws on TRBV5-6 and TRBJ1-2, with 8 central nucleotides matching TRBD1. The receptor was isolated from a man younger than 30 in good health and CMV-seropositive. The sample taken for sequencing was PBMCs. The bases read TGTGCCAGCAGAAGGACAGGGTATGGCTACACCTTC. It codes for CASRRTGYGYTF.